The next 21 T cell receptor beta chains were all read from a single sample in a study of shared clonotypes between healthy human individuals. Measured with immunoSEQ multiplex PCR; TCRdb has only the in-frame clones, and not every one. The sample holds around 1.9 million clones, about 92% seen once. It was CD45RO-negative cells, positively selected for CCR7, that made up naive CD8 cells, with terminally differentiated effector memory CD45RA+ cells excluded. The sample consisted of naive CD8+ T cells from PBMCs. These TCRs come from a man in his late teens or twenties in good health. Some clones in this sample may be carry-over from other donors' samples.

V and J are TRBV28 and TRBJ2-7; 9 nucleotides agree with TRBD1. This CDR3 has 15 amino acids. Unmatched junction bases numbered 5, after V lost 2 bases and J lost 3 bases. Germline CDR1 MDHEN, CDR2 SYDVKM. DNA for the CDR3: TGTGCCAGCAGTTTAATGGACAGGGGTCGCTACGAGCAGTACTTC. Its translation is CASSLMDRGRYEQYF.

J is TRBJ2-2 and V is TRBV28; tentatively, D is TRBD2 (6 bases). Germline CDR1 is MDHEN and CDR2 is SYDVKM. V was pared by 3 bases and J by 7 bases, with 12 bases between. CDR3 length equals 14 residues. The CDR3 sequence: CASSLTGGDGELFF. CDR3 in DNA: TGTGCCAGCAGTTTGACCGGAGGGGACGGGGAGCTGTTTTTT. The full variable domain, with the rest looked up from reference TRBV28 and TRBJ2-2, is DVKVTQSSRYLVKRTGEKVFLECVQDMDHENMFWYRQDPGLGLRLIYFSYDVKMKEKGDIPEGYSVSREKKERFSLILESASTNQTSMYLCASSLTGGDGELFFGEGSRLTVL.

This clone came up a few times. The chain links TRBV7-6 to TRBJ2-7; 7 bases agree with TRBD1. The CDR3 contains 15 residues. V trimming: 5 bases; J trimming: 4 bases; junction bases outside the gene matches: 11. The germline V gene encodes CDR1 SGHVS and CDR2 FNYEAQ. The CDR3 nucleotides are TGTGCCAGCAGCCAAGGACAGGCCGCCTCTTACGAGCAGTACTTC. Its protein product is CASSQGQAASYEQYF. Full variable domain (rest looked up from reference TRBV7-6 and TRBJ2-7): GAGVSQSPRYKVTKRGQDVALRCDPISGHVSLYWYRQALGQGPEFLTYFNYEAQQDKSGLPNDRFSAERPEGSISTLTIQRTEQRDSAMYRCASSQGQAASYEQYFGPGTRLTVT.

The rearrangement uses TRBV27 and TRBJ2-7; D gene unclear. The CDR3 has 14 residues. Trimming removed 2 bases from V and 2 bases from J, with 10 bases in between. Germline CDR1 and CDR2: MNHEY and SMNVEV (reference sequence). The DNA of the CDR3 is TGTGCCAGCAGTTTACGGAACAGACCCTACGAGCAGTACTTC. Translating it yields CASSLRNRPYEQYF.

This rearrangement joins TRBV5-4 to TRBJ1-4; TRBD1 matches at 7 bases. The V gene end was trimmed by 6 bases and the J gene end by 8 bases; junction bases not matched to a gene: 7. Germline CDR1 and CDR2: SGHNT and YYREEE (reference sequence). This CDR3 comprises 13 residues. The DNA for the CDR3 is TGTGCCAGCACCCCAGGGGGAGGAGAAAAACTGTTTTTT. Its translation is CASTPGGGEKLFF.

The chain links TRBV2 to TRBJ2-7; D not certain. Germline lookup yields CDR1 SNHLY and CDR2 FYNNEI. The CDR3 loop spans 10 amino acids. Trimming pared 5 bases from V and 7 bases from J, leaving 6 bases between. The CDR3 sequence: CASSLGEQYF. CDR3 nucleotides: TGTGCCAGCAGTTTGGGAGAGCAGTACTTC.

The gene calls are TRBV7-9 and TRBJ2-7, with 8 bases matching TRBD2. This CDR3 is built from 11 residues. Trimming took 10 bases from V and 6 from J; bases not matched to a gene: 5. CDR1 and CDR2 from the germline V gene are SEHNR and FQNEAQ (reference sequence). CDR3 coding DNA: TGTGCCACCCGGGAGGGGTCCGAGCAGTACTTC. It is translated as CATREGSEQYF.

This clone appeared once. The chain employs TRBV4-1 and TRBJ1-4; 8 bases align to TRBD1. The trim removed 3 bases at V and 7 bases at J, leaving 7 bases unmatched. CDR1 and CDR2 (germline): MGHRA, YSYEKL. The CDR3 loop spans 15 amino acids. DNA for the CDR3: TGCGCCAGCAGCCACCTTACCGGGACAGGTGAAAAACTGTTTTTT. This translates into CASSHLTGTGEKLFF.

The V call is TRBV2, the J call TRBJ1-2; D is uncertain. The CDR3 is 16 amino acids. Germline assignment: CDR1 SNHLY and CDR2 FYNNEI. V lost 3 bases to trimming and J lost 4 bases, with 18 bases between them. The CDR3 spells CASSEGRSTIRYGYTF. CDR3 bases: TGTGCCAGCAGTGAGGGCAGGTCCACAATCCGCTATGGCTACACCTTC.

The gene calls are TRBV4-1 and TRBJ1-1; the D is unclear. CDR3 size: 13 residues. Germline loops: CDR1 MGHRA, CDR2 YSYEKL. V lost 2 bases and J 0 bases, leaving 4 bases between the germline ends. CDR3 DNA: TGCGCCAGCAGCCAATACATGAACACTGAAGCTTTCTTT. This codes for CASSQYMNTEAFF.

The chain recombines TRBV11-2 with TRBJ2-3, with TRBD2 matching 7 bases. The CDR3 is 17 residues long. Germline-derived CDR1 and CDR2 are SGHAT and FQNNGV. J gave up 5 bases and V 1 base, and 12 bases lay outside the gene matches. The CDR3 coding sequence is TGTGCCAGCAGCTTAGCGTTGGGTTGGCGGGAGCAAGATACGCAGTATTTT. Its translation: CASSLALGWREQDTQYF.

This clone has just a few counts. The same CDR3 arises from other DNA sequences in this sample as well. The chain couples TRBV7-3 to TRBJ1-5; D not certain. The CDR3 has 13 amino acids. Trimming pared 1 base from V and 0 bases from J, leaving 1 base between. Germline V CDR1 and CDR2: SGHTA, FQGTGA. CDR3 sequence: CASSLNSNQPQHF. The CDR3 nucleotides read TGTGCCAGCAGCTTAAATAGCAATCAGCCCCAGCATTTT.

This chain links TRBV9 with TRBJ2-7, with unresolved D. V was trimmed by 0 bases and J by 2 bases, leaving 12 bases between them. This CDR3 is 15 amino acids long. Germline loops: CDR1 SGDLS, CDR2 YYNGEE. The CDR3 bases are TGTGCCAGCAGCGTAGCGGACGGCACTACCTACGAGCAGTACTTC. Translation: CASSVADGTTYEQYF.

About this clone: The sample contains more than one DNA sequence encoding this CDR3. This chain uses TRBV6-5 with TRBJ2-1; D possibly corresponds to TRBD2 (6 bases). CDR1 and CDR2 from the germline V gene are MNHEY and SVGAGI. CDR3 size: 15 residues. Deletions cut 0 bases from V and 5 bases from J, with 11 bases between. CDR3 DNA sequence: TGTGCCAGCAGTTACTCCCGAGCGGGCAACAATGAGCAGTTCTTC. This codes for CASSYSRAGNNEQFF.

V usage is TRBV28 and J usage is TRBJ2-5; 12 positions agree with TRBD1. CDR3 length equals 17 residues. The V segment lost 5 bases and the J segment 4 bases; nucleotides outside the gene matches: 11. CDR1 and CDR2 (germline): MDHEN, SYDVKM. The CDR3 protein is CASSGDRGLSVGETQYF. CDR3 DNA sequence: TGTGCCAGCAGTGGGGACAGGGGGCTCTCCGTCGGAGAGACCCAGTACTTC.

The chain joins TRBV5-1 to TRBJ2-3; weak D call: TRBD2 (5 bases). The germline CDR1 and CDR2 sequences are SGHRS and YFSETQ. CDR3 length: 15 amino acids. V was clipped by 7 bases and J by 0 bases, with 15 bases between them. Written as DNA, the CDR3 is TGCGCCAGCGGGAGCGGTTCATCTAGCACAGATACGCAGTATTTT. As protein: CASGSGSSSTDTQYF.

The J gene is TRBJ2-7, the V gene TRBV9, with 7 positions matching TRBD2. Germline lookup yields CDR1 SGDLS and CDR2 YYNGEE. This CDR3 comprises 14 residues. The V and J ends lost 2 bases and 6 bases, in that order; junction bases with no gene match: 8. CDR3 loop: CASSVGGGGSEQYF. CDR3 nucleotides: TGTGCCAGCAGCGTGGGCGGAGGCGGGAGCGAGCAGTACTTC.

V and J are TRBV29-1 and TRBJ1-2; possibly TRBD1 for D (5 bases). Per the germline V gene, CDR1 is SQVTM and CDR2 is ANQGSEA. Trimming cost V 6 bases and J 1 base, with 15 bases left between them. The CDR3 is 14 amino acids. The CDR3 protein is CSVDPGGFNYGYTF. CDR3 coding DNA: TGCAGCGTCGATCCCGGGGGGTTTAACTATGGCTACACCTTC.

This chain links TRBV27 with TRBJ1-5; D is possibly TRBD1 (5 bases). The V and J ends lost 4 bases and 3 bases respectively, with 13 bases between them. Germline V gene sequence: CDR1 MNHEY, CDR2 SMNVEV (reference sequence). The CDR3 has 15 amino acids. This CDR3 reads CASSSWDGTNQPQHF. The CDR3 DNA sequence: TGTGCCAGCAGTTCCTGGGACGGAACCAATCAGCCCCAGCATTTT.

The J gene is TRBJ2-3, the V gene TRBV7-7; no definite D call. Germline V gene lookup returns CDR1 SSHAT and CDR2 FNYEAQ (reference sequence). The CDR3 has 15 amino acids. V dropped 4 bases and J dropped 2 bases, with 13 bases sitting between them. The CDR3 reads CASSSGVAITDTQYF. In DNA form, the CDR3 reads TGTGCCAGCAGCTCCGGCGTGGCCATCACAGATACGCAGTATTTT.

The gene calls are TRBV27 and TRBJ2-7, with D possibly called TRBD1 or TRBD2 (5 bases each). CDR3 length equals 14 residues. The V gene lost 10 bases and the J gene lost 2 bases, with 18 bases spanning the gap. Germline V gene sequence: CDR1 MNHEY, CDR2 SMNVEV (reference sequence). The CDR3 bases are TGTGCCACCGCCGCCGGGGCCAGGGCCTACGAGCAGTACTTC. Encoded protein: CATAAGARAYEQYF.